These 6 T cell receptor beta chains came from one sample sequenced in a study of T cell responses to AZD1222 COVID-19 vaccine. The data were produced by immunoSEQ multiplex PCR, yet TCRdb's version contains in-frame clones alone and is incomplete. This table has approximately 70,000 clones, 65% to 90% appearing once. The material was peripheral blood, obtained on day 0 of AZD1222 vaccination. Receptors originate from an adult in good health.

This clone turned up a few times. The chain joins TRBV3-1 (or the pseudogene TRBV3-2) to TRBJ1-1; D is perhaps TRBD1 (5 bases). Germline loops: CDR1 LGHDT, CDR2 YNNKEL (reference sequence). Trimming took 3 bases from V and 0 from J, leaving 5 bases between them. The CDR3 totals 13 residues. The CDR3 is CASSHRVNTEAFF. CDR3 DNA sequence: TGTGCCAGCAGCCACAGGGTGAACACTGAAGCTTTCTTT.

The chain employs TRBV6-5 and TRBJ1-6; 8 nucleotides match TRBD1. Germline V gives CDR1 MNHEY, CDR2 SVGAGI. Losses at the gene ends were 2 bases for V and 9 bases for J; bases not matched to a gene: 6. The CDR3 is made up of 15 amino acids. The CDR3 loop reads CASSYGDRSISPLHF. The DNA for the CDR3 is TGTGCCAGCAGTTACGGGGACAGGTCGATTTCACCCCTCCACTTT.

The chain employs TRBV4-2 and TRBJ2-7; the D is unclear. The CDR3 length is 14 residues. Trimming took off 0 bases at V and 1 base at J, with 7 bases between the two ends. Germline V gene lookup returns CDR1 LGHNA and CDR2 YNFKEQ. Written as DNA, the CDR3 is TGTGCCAGCAGCCAAGAGAAGACTTCCTACGAGCAGTACTTC. As protein: CASSQEKTSYEQYF.

J is TRBJ1-2 and V is TRBV6-2 or TRBV6-3; D ambiguous. V lost 2 bases and J 4 bases, leaving 11 bases between the germline ends. Germline V gene data show CDR1 as MNHEY and CDR2 as SVGEGT. The CDR3 covers 14 residues. For the CDR3, the DNA is TGTGCCAGCAGTTACGACGGAACTAGCTATGGCTACACCTTC. Translating gives CASSYDGTSYGYTF.

This clone was counted between two and nine times. The chain recombines TRBV10-2 with TRBJ2-5; 13 bases map to TRBD2. The CDR3 consists of 15 residues. Unmatched junction bases numbered 2, after V lost 5 bases and J lost 2 bases. Germline V gives CDR1 WSHSY, CDR2 SAAADI. The CDR3 loop is CASSLTSGGQETQYF. DNA for the CDR3: TGCGCCAGCAGTTTGACTAGCGGGGGGCAAGAGACCCAGTACTTC.

The chain links TRBV14 to TRBJ2-7; D is unclear. This CDR3 has 14 amino acids. V was trimmed by 0 bases and J by 1 base, leaving 7 bases between them. CDR1 SGHDN and CDR2 FVKESK come from the germline V gene. CDR3 sequence: CASSQDRRSYEQYF. CDR3 in DNA: TGTGCCAGCAGCCAAGACCGTCGTTCCTACGAGCAGTACTTC.